This T cell receptor (beta chain) originates from a study of T-cell reconstitution after alpha-beta-depleted transplantation in children. The library targeted TCRbeta and was prepared with unique molecular identifiers. TCRdb independently ran MiXCR on the PCR reads; one entry per CDR3 protein. The sample contains just under 550,000 distinct CDR3 sequences, roughly 18% of which appear only once. The table lists this clonotype with a few counts. Germline CDR1 reads DFQATT; CDR2 reads SNEGSKA (reference sequence). V was clipped by 6 bases and J by 12 bases, with 17 bases between them. The CDR3 has 12 amino acids.

This TCR was recovered from a human donor who donated a stem cell graft to a child with acute lymphoblastic leukemia. Sequences were derived from PBMCs from the stem cell graft donor, sampled from the stem cell graft. The chain recombines TRBV20-1 with TRBJ1-4; TRBD1 is a possible D gene (5 bases). The CDR3 DNA reads as TGCAGTGCAACCGGGACCCCGCGGCAACTGTTTTTT. It encodes CSATGTPRQLFF.